A selection of T cell receptor beta chains follows, all from one sample in a study of T cells in Graves' hyperthyroidism and ophthalmopathy. TCRdb used MiXCR to reprocess the multiplex PCR reads, holding one entry per CDR3 protein. The sample records approximately 370,000 distinct CDR3 sequences, about a sixth being singletons. The sample comprised blood. These TCRs come from a woman younger than 45 with Graves' hyperthyroidism that later progressed to Graves' ophthalmopathy. Each CDR3 is given with its conserved first and last residue. The D gene is left open where the match is weak. Only part of the rows carry a size: once, few, many, or a class if the clone is expanded.

cdr3_nt,cdr3_aa,d_call,v_call,j_call,clone_size
TGTGCCAGCAGCCCTCGGGACAGGGGTAGGGAGACCCAGTACTTC,CASSPRDRGRETQYF,TRBD1,TRBV11-2,TRBJ2-5,many
TGCAGTGCTCCTCTTACTAGCGGTTCTAGCACAGATACGCAGTATTTT,CSAPLTSGSSTDTQYF,TRBD2,TRBV20-1,TRBJ2-3,NA
TGTGCCAGTAGTATATCGTATTTAGCGGGAGGCCCGTCTACCTACAATGAGCAGTTCTTC,CASSISYLAGGPSTYNEQFF,TRBD2,TRBV19,TRBJ2-1,NA
TGTGCCAGCAGTCCCTCTGAAGGGGAGTTCAATCAGCCCCAGCATTTT,CASSPSEGEFNQPQHF,NA,TRBV27,TRBJ1-5,many
TGTGCCAGCAGTTACTTTCCGAGGACTAACGACAATGAGCAGTTCTTC,CASSYFPRTNDNEQFF,NA,TRBV6-1,TRBJ2-1,few
TGTGCCAGCAGTCTCGACAGGGGGACGACTGAAGCTTTCTTT,CASSLDRGTTEAFF,TRBD1,TRBV28,TRBJ1-1,once
TGTGCCAGCAGCTCGCCCGACAGTCTAAAATATGGCTACACCTTC,CASSSPDSLKYGYTF,NA,TRBV7-9,TRBJ1-2,many
TGCGCCAGCAGCCCGGGGACTAGCGGGAGGATCTCCTACGAGCAGTACTTC,CASSPGTSGRISYEQYF,TRBD2,TRBV5-1,TRBJ2-7,NA
TGCAGTGCTAGAGACAAGACCCGGCAGGCTAATGAAAAACTGTTTTTT,CSARDKTRQANEKLFF,NA,TRBV20-1,TRBJ1-4,NA
TGCAGTGCTAGAGATTTAGGGGGCCAAGCTTTCTTT,CSARDLGGQAFF,TRBD1,TRBV20-1,TRBJ1-1,many
TGCAGTGCCCACCTAGGAAATACGCAGTATTTT,CSAHLGNTQYF,NA,TRBV20-1,TRBJ2-3,many
TGCGCCAGCAGCCTTCAGCGGGGGGCCACCGGGACAGGGAGTAATTCACCCCTCCACTTT,CASSLQRGATGTGSNSPLHF,TRBD1,TRBV4-1,TRBJ1-6,many
TGCGCCAGCAGACCTGACAGGGTAATATTGACGGACACTGAAGCTTTCTTT,CASRPDRVILTDTEAFF,TRBD1,TRBV5-1,TRBJ1-1,many
TGTGCCAGCAGTAGCGGACAGGGAAGGAGTAGGGGCTACACCTTC,CASSSGQGRSRGYTF,TRBD1,TRBV12-3/TRBV12-4,TRBJ1-2,many
TGTGCCAGCATGGAGCCAGCGACCGGGTACGAGCAGTACTTC,CASMEPATGYEQYF,NA,TRBV5-5,TRBJ2-7,many
TGTGCCAGCAGGGGACTAGCGGGAGGATATGAGCAGTTCTTC,CASRGLAGGYEQFF,TRBD2,TRBV11-2,TRBJ2-1,many
TGTGCCAGCAGTACCTTTGAGGATAGCAATCAGCCCCAGCATTTT,CASSTFEDSNQPQHF,NA,TRBV12-3/TRBV12-4,TRBJ1-5,many
TGTGCCAGCAGCGTGACTAGCGGGGGTCTCACCGGGGAGCTGTTTTTT,CASSVTSGGLTGELFF,TRBD2,TRBV2,TRBJ2-2,many
TGTGCCAGCAGTTTCCGGACAGCCTATGGCTACACCTTC,CASSFRTAYGYTF,NA,TRBV12-3/TRBV12-4,TRBJ1-2,many
TGTGCCAGCAGTTCGACAGGGGCTAGAGTCCACGAGCAGTACTTC,CASSSTGARVHEQYF,TRBD1,TRBV27,TRBJ2-7,many
TGTGCCAGCAGTTCTGGAACAGGGACACAAAGTTCTAACTATGGCTACACCTTC,CASSSGTGTQSSNYGYTF,NA,TRBV28,TRBJ1-2,many
TGTGCCAGCAGGGGGGCCATGAACACTGAAGCTTTCTTT,CASRGAMNTEAFF,NA,TRBV2,TRBJ1-1,NA
TGCGCCAGCAGCTTGTCTCTGGGGGCCGGGTCGGGTGAGCAGTTCTTC,CASSLSLGAGSGEQFF,NA,TRBV5-1,TRBJ2-1,many
TGTGCCAGCAGTTACGGGGACAGGGGGAACACTGAAGCTTTCTTT,CASSYGDRGNTEAFF,TRBD1,TRBV6-2/TRBV6-3,TRBJ1-1,many